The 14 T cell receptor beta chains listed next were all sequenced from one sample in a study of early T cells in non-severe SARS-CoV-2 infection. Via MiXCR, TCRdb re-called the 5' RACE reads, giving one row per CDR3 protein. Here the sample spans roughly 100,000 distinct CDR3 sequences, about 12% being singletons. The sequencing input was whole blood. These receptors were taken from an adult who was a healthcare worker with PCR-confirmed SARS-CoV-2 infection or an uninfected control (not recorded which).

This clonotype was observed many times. The CDR3 region is CATPPRFYNEQFF. CDR3 sequence (DNA): TGTGCCACCCCGCCCCGCTTCTACAATGAGCAGTTCTTC. The chain employs TRBV24-1 and TRBJ2-1; no clear D gene. The CDR3 length is 13 residues. In germline, CDR1 is KGHDR, CDR2 SFDVKD. V was trimmed by 9 bases and J by 3 bases, leaving 11 bases between them.

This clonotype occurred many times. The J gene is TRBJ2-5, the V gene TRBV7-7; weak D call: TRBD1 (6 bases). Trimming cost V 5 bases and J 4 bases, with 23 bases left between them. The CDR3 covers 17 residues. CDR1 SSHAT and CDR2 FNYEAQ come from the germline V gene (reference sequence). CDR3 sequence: CASSARRVSLQGETQYF. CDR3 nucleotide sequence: TGTGCCAGCAGCGCCCGAAGGGTCTCCCTACAGGGAGAGACCCAGTACTTC.

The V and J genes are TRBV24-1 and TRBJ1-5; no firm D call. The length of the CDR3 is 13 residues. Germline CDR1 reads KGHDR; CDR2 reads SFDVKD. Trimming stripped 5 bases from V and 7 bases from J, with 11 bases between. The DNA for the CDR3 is TGTGCCACCAGTGGATACGCCAGACAGCCCCAGCATTTT. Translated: CATSGYARQPQHF.

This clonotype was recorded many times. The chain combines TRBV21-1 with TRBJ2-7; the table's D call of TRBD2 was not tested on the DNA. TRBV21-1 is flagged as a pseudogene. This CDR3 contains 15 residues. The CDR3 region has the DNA TGTGCCAGCAGCAAAGGCGGAGGCAGCCCCTACGAGCAGTACTTC. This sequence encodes CASSKGGGSPYEQYF.

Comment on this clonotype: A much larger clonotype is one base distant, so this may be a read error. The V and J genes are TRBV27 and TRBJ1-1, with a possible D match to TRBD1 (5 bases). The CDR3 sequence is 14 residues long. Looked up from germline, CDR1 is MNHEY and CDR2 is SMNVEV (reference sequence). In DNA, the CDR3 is TGTGCCAGCAGTTTGCAGGGCCCGAACACTGTAGCTTTCTTT. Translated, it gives CASSLQGPNTVAFF.

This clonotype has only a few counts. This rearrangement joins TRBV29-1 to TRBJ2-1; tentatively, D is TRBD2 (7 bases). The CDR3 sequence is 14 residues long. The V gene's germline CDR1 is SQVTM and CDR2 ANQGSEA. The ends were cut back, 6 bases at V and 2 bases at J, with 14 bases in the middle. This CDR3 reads CSVVTGGPYNEQFF. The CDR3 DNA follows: TGCAGCGTGGTAACGGGGGGCCCCTACAATGAGCAGTTCTTC.

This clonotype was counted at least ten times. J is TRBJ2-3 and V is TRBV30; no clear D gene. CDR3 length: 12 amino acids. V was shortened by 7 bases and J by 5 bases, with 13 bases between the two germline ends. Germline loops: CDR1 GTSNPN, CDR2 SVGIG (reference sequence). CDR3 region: CASSILRDTQYF. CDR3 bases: TGTGCCTCGTCCATTCTCCGAGATACGCAGTATTTT.

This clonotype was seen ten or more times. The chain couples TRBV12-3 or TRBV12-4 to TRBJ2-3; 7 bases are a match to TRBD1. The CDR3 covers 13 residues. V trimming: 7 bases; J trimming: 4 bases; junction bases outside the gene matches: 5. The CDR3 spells CASTTGVADTQYF. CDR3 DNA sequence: TGTGCCAGCACCACAGGGGTGGCAGATACGCAGTATTTT.

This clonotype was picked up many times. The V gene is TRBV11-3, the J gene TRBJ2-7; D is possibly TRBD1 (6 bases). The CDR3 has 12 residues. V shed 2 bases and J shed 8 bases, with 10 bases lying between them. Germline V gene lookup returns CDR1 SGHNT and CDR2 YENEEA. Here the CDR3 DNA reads TGTGCCAGCAGCTTAAGTAGGGGGAAGCAGTACTTC. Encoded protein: CASSLSRGKQYF. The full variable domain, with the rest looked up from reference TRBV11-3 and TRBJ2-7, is EAGVVQSPRYKIIEKKQPVAFWCNPISGHNTLYWYLQNLGQGPELLIRYENEEAVDDSQLPKDRFSAERLKGVDSTLKIQPAELGDSAVYLCASSLSRGKQYFGPGTRLTVT.

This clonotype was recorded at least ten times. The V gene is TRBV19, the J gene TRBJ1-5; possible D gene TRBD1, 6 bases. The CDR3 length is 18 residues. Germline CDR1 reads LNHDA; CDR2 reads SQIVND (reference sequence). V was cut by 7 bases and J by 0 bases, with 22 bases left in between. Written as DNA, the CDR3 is TGTGCCAGTAACTCGAGGGGGACCTCAGATTATAGCAATCAGCCCCAGCATTTT. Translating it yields CASNSRGTSDYSNQPQHF.

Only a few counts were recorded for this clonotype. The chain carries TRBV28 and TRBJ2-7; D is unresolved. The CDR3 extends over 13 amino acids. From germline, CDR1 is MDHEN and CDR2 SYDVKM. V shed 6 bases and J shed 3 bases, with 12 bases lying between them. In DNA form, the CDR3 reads TGTGCCAGCAGGTCCACGGCAGGCTACGAGCAGTACTTC. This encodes CASRSTAGYEQYF.

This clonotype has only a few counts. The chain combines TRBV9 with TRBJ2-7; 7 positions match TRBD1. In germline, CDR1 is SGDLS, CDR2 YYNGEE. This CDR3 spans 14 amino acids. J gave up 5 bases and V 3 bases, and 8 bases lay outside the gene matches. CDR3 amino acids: CASSANTGVDEQYF. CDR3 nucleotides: TGTGCCAGCAGCGCCAACACAGGGGTGGACGAGCAGTACTTC. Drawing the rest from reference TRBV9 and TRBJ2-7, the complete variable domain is DSGVTQTPKHLITATGQRVTLRCSPRSGDLSVYWYQQSLDQGLQFLIQYYNGEERAKGNILERFSAQQFPDLHSELNLSSLELGDSALYFCASSANTGVDEQYFGPGTRLTVT.

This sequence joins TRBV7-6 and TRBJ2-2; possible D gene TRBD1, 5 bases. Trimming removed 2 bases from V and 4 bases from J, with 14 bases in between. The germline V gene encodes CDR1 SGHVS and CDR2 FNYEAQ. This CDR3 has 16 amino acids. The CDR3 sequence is CASSLYSQGGTGELFF. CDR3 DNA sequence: TGTGCCAGCAGCTTATATTCCCAGGGTGGCACCGGGGAGCTGTTTTTT.

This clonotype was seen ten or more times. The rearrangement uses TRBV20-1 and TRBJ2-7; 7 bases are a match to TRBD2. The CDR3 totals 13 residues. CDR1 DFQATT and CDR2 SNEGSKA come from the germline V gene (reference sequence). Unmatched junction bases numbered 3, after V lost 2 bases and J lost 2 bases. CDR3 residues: CSARLAVTYEQYF. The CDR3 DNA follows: TGCAGTGCTAGACTAGCGGTAACCTACGAGCAGTACTTC.